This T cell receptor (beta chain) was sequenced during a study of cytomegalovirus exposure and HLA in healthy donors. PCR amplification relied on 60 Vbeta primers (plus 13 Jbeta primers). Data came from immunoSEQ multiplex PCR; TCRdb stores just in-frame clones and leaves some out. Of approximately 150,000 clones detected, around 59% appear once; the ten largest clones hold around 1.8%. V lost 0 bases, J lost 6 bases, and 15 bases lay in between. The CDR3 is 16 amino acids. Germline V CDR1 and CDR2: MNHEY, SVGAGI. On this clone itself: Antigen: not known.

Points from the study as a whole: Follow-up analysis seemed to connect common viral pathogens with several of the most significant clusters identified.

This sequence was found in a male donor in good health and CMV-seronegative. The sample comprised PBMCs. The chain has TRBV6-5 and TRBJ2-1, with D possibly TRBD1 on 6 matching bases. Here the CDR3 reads CASSYSSTGHRNEQFF. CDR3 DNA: TGTGCCAGCAGTTACTCTAGCACAGGGCATCGCAATGAGCAGTTCTTC.